This is a list of T cell receptor beta chains from one sample in a study of control samples from healthy donors and cancer patients. Sequencing used immunoSEQ multiplex PCR; TCRdb keeps in-frame clones, though not all of them. There are about 35,000 clones in the sample; about 88% occur only once, and more than 1.5% lies in the top ten. The sequenced material came from PBMCs. The source of these receptors is a woman aged 40-49 years with lung cancer. Both conserved end residues are part of each CDR3. The D gene is left open where the match is weak. Not every row has a clone size; where given, it reads once, few, many or a size class.

CASSGSDRGRRSVGYTF,TGTGCCAGCAGCGGATCAGACAGGGGGCGCCGATCGGTTGGCTACACCTTC,TRBD1,TRBV9,17,-,TRBJ1-2
CASSQSGSGNQPQHF,TGCGCCAGCAGCCAATCAGGGTCGGGCAATCAGCCCCAGCATTTT,-,TRBV4-1,15,-,TRBJ1-5
CASSFTGVAETQYF,TGTGCCAGCAGTTTTACAGGGGTGGCAGAGACCCAGTACTTC,TRBD1,TRBV28,14,-,TRBJ2-5
CASSFQIYNSPLHF,TGTGCCAGTAGTTTCCAGATCTATAATTCACCCCTCCACTTT,-,TRBV19,14,-,TRBJ1-6
CASSIGRQEEKLFF,TGTGCCAGTAGTATCGGACGTCAGGAGGAAAAACTGTTTTTT,-,TRBV19,14,-,TRBJ1-4
CASSLLAGGHEQYF,TGTGCCAGCAGCTTACTAGCGGGGGGGCACGAGCAGTACTTC,TRBD2,TRBV5-6,14,medium-sized,TRBJ2-7
CATSRDRDRGNTIYF,TGTGCCACCAGCAGAGATAGGGACCGTGGAAACACCATATATTTT,-,TRBV15,15,few,TRBJ1-3
CASSLSPPGEGYGYTF,TGTGCCAGCAGTTTATCGCCCCCCGGGGAGGGCTATGGCTACACCTTC,-,TRBV27,16,-,TRBJ1-2
CASSAGPVYGYTF,TGTGCCAGTAGTGCGGGGCCTGTCTATGGCTACACCTTC,-,TRBV19,13,-,TRBJ1-2
CASKGQGASGYTF,TGCGCCAGCAAGGGGCAGGGGGCAAGTGGCTACACCTTC,TRBD1,TRBV23-1,13,-,TRBJ1-2
CASSSGQGADGYGYTF,TGTGCCAGCAGCTCGGGACAGGGGGCTGACGGCTATGGCTACACCTTC,TRBD1,TRBV7-9,16,-,TRBJ1-2
CAIKFQETQYF,TGTGCCATCAAATTTCAAGAGACCCAGTACTTC,-,TRBV10-3,11,-,TRBJ2-5
CASSPRSSPLHF,TGTGCCAGCAGCCCCCGGTCTTCACCCCTCCACTTT,-,TRBV7-2,12,-,TRBJ1-6
CASSRGPQPHEQYF,TGTGCCAGCAGCCGAGGACCCCAGCCCCACGAGCAGTACTTC,-,TRBV28,14,-,TRBJ2-7
CASSVRRDGEGPQHF,TGTGCCAGCTCCGTTCGCCGGGACGGAGAGGGGCCCCAGCATTTT,-,TRBV18,15,-,TRBJ1-5
CSVEDRLGGTNEKLFF,TGCAGCGTTGAAGATCGTTTAGGGGGGACTAATGAAAAACTGTTTTTT,-,TRBV29-1,16,-,TRBJ1-4
CAGSPRGGTGELFF,TGTGCCGGCAGTCCCAGGGGTGGAACCGGGGAGCTGTTTTTT,-,TRBV2,14,-,TRBJ2-2